What follows are 12 T cell receptor beta chains derived from one specimen sequenced in a study of liver allograft versus peripheral blood T cells. Background on the study: Repertoires of T cell receptors in transplanted livers were compared with recipients' peripheral blood repertoires.

TCRdb reprocessed the reads via MiXCR and lists one record per CDR3 protein. The table has 9,300 or so distinct CDR3 sequences, roughly a sixth seen once. Receptors were obtained from a human patient who had a liver transplant. Some T cells may arise from the graft donor.

This chain links TRBV12-3 or TRBV12-4 with TRBJ1-1; D remains unclear. The CDR3 runs 14 residues. V was clipped by 3 bases and J by 4 bases, with 12 bases between them. The CDR3, as DNA: TGTGCCAGCAGTTTTTCAGACTTGGCCACTGAAGCTTTCTTT. Its protein product is CASSFSDLATEAFF.

Concerning this clonotype itself: A much larger clone sits a single nucleotide away, making a read error possible. The V and J genes are TRBV12-3 or TRBV12-4 and TRBJ1-2; no firm D call. With 4 bases removed from V and 3 bases from J, the gap between germline ends came to 18 bases. CDR3 length equals 16 residues. Written as DNA, the CDR3 is TGTGCCAGCAGTTCCACCGGGTCAAAGAGTCACTATGGCTACACCTTC. As protein: CASSSTGSKSHYGYTF.

In this sample, this clonotype is medium-sized (0.01 to 0.1%). This rearrangement joins TRBV6-6 to TRBJ1-3, with 7 bases aligning to TRBD1. V trimming: 4 bases; J trimming: 7 bases; junction bases outside the gene matches: 7. CDR1 is MNHNY and CDR2 is SVGAGI in the germline V gene (reference sequence). CDR3 length equals 14 residues. The CDR3 coding sequence is TGTGCCAGCAGTTCGGGACAGAGTGGTAACACCATATATTTT. It translates to CASSSGQSGNTIYF.

J is TRBJ1-1 and V is TRBV6-6; TRBD1 matches at 7 bases. Germline V gene sequence: CDR1 MNHNY, CDR2 SVGAGI (reference sequence). The CDR3 sequence is 15 residues long. The J segment lost 2 bases and the V segment lost 0 bases, leaving 3 bases of the junction unmatched. CDR3 DNA sequence: TGTGCCAGCAGTTACTCAGGGACAGTTAACACTGAAGCTTTCTTT. Its protein is CASSYSGTVNTEAFF.

This clonotype was recorded a few times. The CDR3 bases are TGTGCCAGTAGATTCAGGGGGCGAGGCTACACCTTC. Translation: CASRFRGRGYTF. The V call is TRBV19, the J call TRBJ1-2, with 8 bases that match TRBD1. Germline CDR1 reads LNHDA; CDR2 reads SQIVND (reference sequence). V lost 6 bases, J lost 8 bases, and 5 bases stayed unmatched. The CDR3 is made up of 12 amino acids.

By share of the sample, this clonotype is medium-sized. The V call is TRBV7-9, the J call TRBJ1-4; D may be TRBD1 (6 bases). The CDR3 is 16 residues long. Germline values: CDR1 SEHNR, CDR2 FQNEAQ (reference sequence). V lost 5 bases to trimming and J lost 2 bases, with 15 bases between them. CDR3 in amino acids: CASSPRGGPTNEKLFF. Written as DNA, the CDR3 is TGTGCCAGCAGCCCCCGTGGGGGGCCGACTAATGAAAAACTGTTTTTT.

This clonotype is labeled as medium-sized (0.01 to 0.1%). In DNA form, the CDR3 reads TGTGCCAGTAGTCCCCTCGAAGCTAACTATGGCTACACCTTC. Its translation is CASSPLEANYGYTF. The chain has TRBV19 and TRBJ1-2; no reliable D call. From germline, CDR1 is LNHDA and CDR2 SQIVND (reference sequence). Trimming shortened V by 5 bases and J by 0 bases, and 10 bases separated the two germline ends. This CDR3 spans 14 amino acids.

On this clonotype: This may stem from a read error, because a much larger clone lies one nucleotide away. The CDR3 coding sequence is TGTGCCAGCAGGTCCGGGACAGGGGTTCCCGCTGAAGCTTTCTTT. Translation: CASRSGTGVPAEAFF. The chain recombines TRBV27 with TRBJ1-1; 10 bases are a match to TRBD1. Germline loops: CDR1 MNHEY, CDR2 SMNVEV (reference sequence). This CDR3 spans 15 amino acids. J lost 6 bases, V lost 6 bases, and 10 bases had no gene match.

In its sample, this clonotype is medium-sized. V usage is TRBV6-2 or TRBV6-3 and J usage is TRBJ1-5; 8 bases are a match to TRBD1. Germline trimming cut 6 bases from V and 2 bases from J; bases unmatched to any gene: 6. Germline V gene sequence: CDR1 MNHEY, CDR2 SVGEGT. This CDR3 contains 15 residues. The CDR3 spells CASSVQGAGNQPQHF. CDR3 DNA sequence: TGTGCCAGCAGCGTTCAGGGGGCCGGCAATCAGCCCCAGCATTTT.

In its sample, this clonotype was seen a few times. The CDR3 bases are TGTGCCAGCAGCCCTAAGCGACAGGGAAGTCGCTACGAGCAGTACTTC. Translation: CASSPKRQGSRYEQYF. This chain links TRBV3-2 with TRBJ2-7; the table's D call of TRBD1 was not tested on the DNA. TRBV3-2 is a pseudogene. The CDR3 extends over 16 amino acids.

The table lists this clonotype with a few counts. The V call is TRBV9, the J call TRBJ1-1, with no clear D. There are 14 residues in the CDR3. Per germline, CDR1 SGDLS and CDR2 YYNGEE. Trimming removed 2 bases at V and 3 bases at J, with 11 bases between. In DNA, the CDR3 is TGTGCCAGCAGCGTTATTTCTGAAGACACTGAAGCTTTCTTT. Translated, it gives CASSVISEDTEAFF.

This clonotype is medium-sized. This chain uses TRBV7-9 with TRBJ1-2; D is undetermined. V shed 2 bases and J shed 8 bases, with 15 bases lying between them. The CDR3 is 14 residues long. Germline V gene data show CDR1 as SEHNR and CDR2 as FQNEAQ (reference sequence). CDR3 region: CASSLTNAEAGYTF. The CDR3 DNA sequence: TGTGCCAGCAGCTTAACGAACGCGGAGGCGGGCTACACCTTC.